The 19 T cell receptor beta chains presented below share a single source sample, sequenced in a study of shared T cell receptors in the human thymus. Repertoires were generated with immunoSEQ multiplex PCR, while TCRdb's copy carries only in-frame clones and drops some. The sample includes hundreds of thousands of clones, more than 75% of them seen just once. This same sample was also taken into another study, of human thymus T cells.

The sequencing sample was made of thymocytes. All receptors derive from a boy under two years old with a congenital heart defect.

The rearrangement links TRBV4-1 to TRBJ1-3; D unresolved. Germline V gene sequence: CDR1 MGHRA, CDR2 YSYEKL. V dropped 2 bases and J dropped 4 bases, with 6 bases sitting between them. This CDR3 region has 13 residues. This CDR3 reads CASSQTTGNTIYF. CDR3 DNA: TGCGCCAGCAGCCAAACGACAGGAAACACCATATATTTT.

This clone showed up just once. The chain employs TRBV4-1 and TRBJ2-3, with 7 bases lining up with TRBD1. The CDR3 contains 15 residues. Per germline, CDR1 MGHRA and CDR2 YSYEKL. Trimming cost V 3 bases and J 5 bases; bases outside gene matches: 8. DNA for the CDR3: TGCGCCAGCAGCCACAATGACAGGGTTGGAGATACGCAGTATTTT. It specifies CASSHNDRVGDTQYF.

This chain links TRBV9 with TRBJ2-3; 9 bases are a match to TRBD2. In germline, CDR1 is SGDLS, CDR2 YYNGEE. After removal of 3 bases from V and 4 bases from J, the junction contained 9 bases not matched to a gene. The CDR3 length is 16 residues. The CDR3 reads CASSGPEGTSPDTQYF. Written as DNA, the CDR3 is TGTGCCAGCAGCGGACCTGAAGGGACTAGCCCAGATACGCAGTATTTT.

The V gene is TRBV4-3, the J gene TRBJ1-2; TRBD1 matches at 8 bases. Trimming cost V 4 bases and J 1 base; bases outside gene matches: 11. The CDR3 covers 17 residues. CDR1 is LGHNA, CDR2 YSLEER, per germline. The CDR3 sequence: CASSLRRDRHLNYGYTF. The CDR3 nucleotides read TGCGCCAGCAGCCTTCGCCGGGACAGGCACCTTAACTATGGCTACACCTTC.

The rearrangement joins TRBV4-3 to TRBJ1-4; TRBD1 matches 10 bases. Germline loops: CDR1 LGHNA, CDR2 YSLEER. The ends lost 4 bases at V and 3 bases at J; junction bases unmatched: 17. CDR3 length: 20 amino acids. This CDR3 is CASSPSNKPGQGYPNEKLFF. The DNA of the CDR3 is TGCGCCAGCAGCCCTAGTAATAAACCGGGACAGGGGTATCCTAATGAAAAACTGTTTTTT.

This chain's CDR3 is CAWSLCSGTQNTDTQYF. CDR3 in DNA: TGTGCCTGGAGTCTATGCTCCGGGACTCAAAACACAGATACGCAGTATTTT. The rearrangement links TRBV30 to TRBJ2-3; possibly TRBD2 for D (6 bases). Germline-derived CDR1 and CDR2 are GTSNPN and SVGIG (reference sequence). V lost 2 bases, J lost 2 bases, and 20 bases lay in between. CDR3 length: 17 residues.

The chain carries TRBV10-3 and TRBJ1-3; 8 bases line up with TRBD1. V trimming: 8 bases; J trimming: 1 base; junction bases outside the gene matches: 16. Germline V CDR1 and CDR2: ENHRY, SYGVKD. The CDR3 covers 18 residues. In DNA form, the CDR3 reads TGTGCCATCGGGGGACAGGCGAACAGGGTCCCTTCTGGAAACACCATATATTTT. It is translated as CAIGGQANRVPSGNTIYF.

There are a few counts of this clone. The gene calls are TRBV19 and TRBJ2-7, with D uncertain. The CDR3 contains 12 residues. V was shortened by 1 base and J by 6 bases, with 7 bases between the two germline ends. CDR1 and CDR2 (germline): LNHDA, SQIVND (reference sequence). The CDR3 region has the DNA TGTGCCAGTAGTATAGGGGCTACCGAGCAGTACTTC. It yields the protein CASSIGATEQYF.

V and J are TRBV18 and TRBJ2-1, with 12 bases that match TRBD2. Germline-derived CDR1 and CDR2 are KGHSH and LQKENI. J lost 4 bases, V lost 6 bases, and 4 bases had no gene match. This CDR3 has 15 residues. The CDR3 loop is CASSLLAGGYNEQFF. The DNA of the CDR3 is TGTGCCAGCTCTCTGCTAGCGGGAGGGTACAATGAGCAGTTCTTC.

V and J are TRBV28 and TRBJ2-3; 11 bases match TRBD1. Germline lookup yields CDR1 MDHEN and CDR2 SYDVKM. This CDR3 is built from 17 residues. V trimming: 4 bases; J trimming: 2 bases; junction bases outside the gene matches: 8. As DNA, the CDR3 is TGTGCCAGCAGTTCCCGCTGGACAGGGGGCCTCACAGATACGCAGTATTTT. It is translated as CASSSRWTGGLTDTQYF. Full variable domain (remainder filled in from reference TRBV28 and TRBJ2-3): DVKVTQSSRYLVKRTGEKVFLECVQDMDHENMFWYRQDPGLGLRLIYFSYDVKMKEKGDIPEGYSVSREKKERFSLILESASTNQTSMYLCASSSRWTGGLTDTQYFGPGTRLTVL.

The chain links TRBV15 to TRBJ2-3; perhaps TRBD1 as D (5 bases). The CDR3 extends over 15 amino acids. Trimming removed 8 bases from V and 3 bases from J, with 18 bases in between. Germline CDR1 LNHNV, CDR2 YYDKDF (reference sequence). The CDR3, as DNA: TGTGCCACCGTAAGATCAAGGGGCGCGACAGATACGCAGTATTTT. Translated: CATVRSRGATDTQYF.

V is TRBV2 and J is TRBJ2-7; D gene uncertain. Germline V CDR1 and CDR2: SNHLY, FYNNEI. Trimming left V 3 bases short and J 1 base short, with 16 bases between. The CDR3 runs 16 residues. As DNA, the CDR3 is TGTGCCAGCAGTGACACGAAGCCCCCAACTTCCTACGAGCAGTACTTC. Protein product: CASSDTKPPTSYEQYF.

The chain recombines TRBV27 with TRBJ2-3, with D perhaps matching TRBD2 (6 bases). Trimming removed 6 bases from V and 2 bases from J, with 18 bases in between. The CDR3 spans 16 residues. Germline V gene data show CDR1 as MNHEY and CDR2 as SMNVEV (reference sequence). The CDR3 loop is CASSRSVRGLTDTQYF. The CDR3 bases are TGTGCCAGCAGCCGTTCAGTTCGGGGACTCACAGATACGCAGTATTTT.

This clone was counted once. The V call is TRBV5-1, the J call TRBJ2-7; 9 bases agree with TRBD1. Unmatched junction bases numbered 8, after V lost 4 bases and J lost 3 bases. The CDR3 length is 15 residues. Looked up from germline, CDR1 is SGHRS and CDR2 is YFSETQ. CDR3 sequence: CASSPSPDRGYEQYF. The CDR3 DNA reads TGCGCCAGCAGCCCGTCCCCGGACAGGGGCTACGAGCAGTACTTC.

This chain joins TRBV4-2 and TRBJ1-5, with unresolved D. The germline CDR1 and CDR2 sequences are LGHNA and YNFKEQ. Trimming removed 0 bases at V and 0 bases at J, with 12 bases between. The CDR3 totals 17 residues. The CDR3 region has the DNA TGTGCCAGCAGCCAAGAAAACCCTACCCCTAGCAATCAGCCCCAGCATTTT. The encoded protein is CASSQENPTPSNQPQHF.

This rearrangement joins TRBV2 to TRBJ2-5; the match to TRBD2 covers 9 bases. V shed 2 bases, J shed 3 bases, and the junction held 4 bases outside the gene matches. CDR1 is SNHLY, CDR2 FYNNEI, per germline. This CDR3 comprises 15 residues. As DNA, the CDR3 is TGTGCCAGCAGTGAAATCTCTAGCGGGGAAGAGACCCAGTACTTC. It encodes CASSEISSGEETQYF.

Notes on this clone: The same CDR3 is also encoded by other DNA sequences in this sample. J is TRBJ1-5 and V is TRBV6-5, with 8 bases that match TRBD1. Germline assignment: CDR1 MNHEY and CDR2 SVGAGI. The J segment lost 5 bases and the V segment lost 5 bases, leaving 5 bases of the junction unmatched. The length of the CDR3 is 14 residues. This chain's CDR3 is CASSPTGGHQPQHF. CDR3 in DNA: TGTGCCAGCAGTCCTACAGGGGGGCATCAGCCCCAGCATTTT.

The rearrangement links TRBV27 to TRBJ1-5; D may be TRBD1 (5 bases). V was shortened by 5 bases and J by 1 base, with 15 bases between the two germline ends. From germline, CDR1 is MNHEY and CDR2 SMNVEV (reference sequence). The CDR3 has 16 amino acids. Written as DNA, the CDR3 is TGTGCCAGCAGTCCGGCGGGAGGGGTAAGCAATCAGCCCCAGCATTTT. Amino acid sequence: CASSPAGGVSNQPQHF.

The chain is built from TRBV9 and TRBJ2-1; D gene unclear. The CDR3 runs to 14 residues. Trimming removed 4 bases at V and 3 bases at J, with 11 bases between. Per the germline V gene, CDR1 is SGDLS and CDR2 is YYNGEE. This CDR3 is CASSPEASYNEQFF. The CDR3 DNA reads as TGTGCCAGCAGCCCCGAGGCTAGCTACAATGAGCAGTTCTTC. Variable domain in full (rest from reference TRBV9 and TRBJ2-1): DSGVTQTPKHLITATGQRVTLRCSPRSGDLSVYWYQQSLDQGLQFLIQYYNGEERAKGNILERFSAQQFPDLHSELNLSSLELGDSALYFCASSPEASYNEQFFGPGTRLTVL.